These 13 T cell receptor beta chains came from one sample sequenced in a study of breast tumors, draining lymph nodes, adjacent tissues (dated by TCRdb to the mid-2010s). Lymph node samples came from the axillary draining lymph nodes of breast cancer patients. The protocol used for the library was multiplex PCR. The run used an Illumina HiSeq 2000. Using fastp at Q25 and MiXCR, TCRdb reprocessed the public reads and kept productive beta chains. Rows merge per CDR3 protein into single entries with the most common DNA and genes. The sample profile shows some 250,000 distinct CDR3 sequences; about 34% of them were found once. Of the sample, roughly 3.5% is held by the ten largest clones. The sequenced material came from axillary lymph node tissue. Receptor source: a female donor with breast cancer. Some clones in this sample may be carry-over from other donors' samples.

This clonotype was observed at least ten times. V usage is TRBV7-3 and J usage is TRBJ2-5; the D gene is possibly TRBD1 (5 bases). V was shortened by 5 bases and J by 5 bases, with 21 bases between the two germline ends. The length of the CDR3 is 16 residues. The V gene's germline CDR1 is SGHTA and CDR2 FQGTGA. The CDR3 loop reads CASSQEGAGPGETQYF. CDR3 nucleotide sequence: TGTGCCAGCAGCCAAGAAGGGGCCGGCCCGGGTGAGACCCAGTACTTC.

In regard to this clonotype: A much larger clone sits a single nucleotide away, making a read error possible. The V gene is TRBV5-6, the J gene TRBJ2-7; TRBD1 agrees at 7 bases. This CDR3 spans 15 amino acids. V shed 6 bases, J shed 2 bases, and the junction held 11 bases outside the gene matches. Germline V gene sequence: CDR1 SGHDT, CDR2 YYEEEE. CDR3 region: CASNTDRVLAYEQYF. CDR3 nucleotide sequence: TGTGCCAGCAACACCGACAGGGTCCTGGCCTACGAGCAGTACTTC.

This clonotype appeared many times. This CDR3 reads CASSPTDSGANVLTF. In nucleotides, the CDR3 is TGTGCCAGTAGTCCTACAGACTCTGGGGCCAACGTCCTGACTTTC. The rearrangement links TRBV19 to TRBJ2-6, with D hard to call. V gave up 5 bases and J gave up 0 bases, with 8 bases separating them. The CDR3 has 15 amino acids. CDR1 and CDR2 from the germline V gene are LNHDA and SQIVND (reference sequence).

V and J are TRBV27 and TRBJ1-6; D is unclear. The CDR3 runs to 12 residues. V shed 3 bases and J shed 10 bases, with 7 bases lying between them. Looked up from germline, CDR1 is MNHEY and CDR2 is SMNVEV (reference sequence). CDR3 sequence reads: CASSFPLSPLHF. The CDR3 bases are TGTGCCAGCAGTTTCCCCCTATCACCCCTCCACTTT.

The sample holds a few counts of this clonotype. The chain employs TRBV20-1 and TRBJ2-7; maybe TRBD2 (6 bases). The CDR3 loop spans 14 amino acids. Per germline, CDR1 DFQATT and CDR2 SNEGSKA (reference sequence). The V end was cut by 0 bases, the J end by 6 bases, with 15 bases between. The CDR3 spells CSARDRGRPSEQYF. As DNA, the CDR3 is TGCAGTGCTAGAGATCGAGGGAGGCCGTCCGAGCAGTACTTC.

This clonotype appeared many times. The V and J genes are TRBV15 and TRBJ2-3; D possibly matches TRBD1 or TRBD2 (6 bases each). The germline CDR1 and CDR2 sequences are LNHNV and YYDKDF (reference sequence). There are 14 residues in the CDR3. V shed 8 bases and J shed 2 bases, with 14 bases lying between them. The CDR3 spells CATGIRGLTDTQYF. The CDR3 DNA reads TGTGCCACCGGGATCCGGGGGCTCACAGATACGCAGTATTTT.

This clonotype appeared many times. V usage is TRBV5-5 and J usage is TRBJ1-2; D is unclear. Germline assignment: CDR1 SGHKS and CDR2 YYEKEE (reference sequence). This CDR3 is 14 amino acids long. Trimming removed 2 bases at V and 4 bases at J, with 12 bases between. The CDR3 region is CASSFPSRGYGYTF. The DNA of the CDR3 is TGTGCCAGCAGCTTTCCGTCACGAGGCTATGGCTACACCTTC.

Concerning this clonotype itself: The CDR3 ends on some other residue instead of the conserved phenylalanine or tryptophan, so this is likely a read error. CDR3 sequence reads: CAGSRQTATNEKLFL. The CDR3 nucleotides are TGTGCCGGCAGCCGACAGACCGCAACTAATGAAAAACTGTTTTTA. The V and J genes are TRBV7-6 and TRBJ1-4; the D gene is possibly TRBD1 (5 bases). The germline V gene has CDR1 SGHVS and CDR2 FNYEAQ. CDR3 size: 15 residues.

Ten or more counts support this clonotype. This chain links TRBV10-3 with TRBJ2-5, with TRBD2 identical over 13 bases. The germline V gene has CDR1 ENHRY and CDR2 SYGVKD. The trim removed 11 bases at V and 5 bases at J, leaving 14 bases unmatched. CDR3 length: 16 residues. CDR3 loop: CAVRPGLAGFGETQYF. The CDR3 DNA follows: TGTGCCGTACGCCCGGGACTAGCGGGGTTTGGGGAGACCCAGTACTTC.

This clonotype was seen ten or more times. This rearrangement joins TRBV29-1 to TRBJ2-1, with 9 bases identical to TRBD2. Germline lookup yields CDR1 SQVTM and CDR2 ANQGSEA. The CDR3 spans 14 residues. With V trimmed by 3 bases and J by 4 bases, 4 bases remained unmatched. CDR3 sequence (DNA): TGCAGCGTTGACGGCCTAGCGGGGTACAATGAGCAGTTCTTC. It translates to CSVDGLAGYNEQFF.

This clonotype showed up many times. This chain joins TRBV2 and TRBJ2-7; 12 nucleotides agree with TRBD2. From germline, CDR1 is SNHLY and CDR2 FYNNEI. J lost 3 bases, V lost 4 bases, and 1 base had no gene match. The CDR3 spans 14 residues. CDR3 sequence reads: CASSATSGSYEQYF. In DNA, the CDR3 is TGTGCCAGCAGTGCGACTAGCGGGAGCTACGAGCAGTACTTC.

This clonotype was picked up many times. This chain connects TRBV20-1 to TRBJ2-1; the D gene could be TRBD1 or TRBD2 (5 bases each). The germline V gene has CDR1 DFQATT and CDR2 SNEGSKA (reference sequence). The CDR3 length is 15 residues. Trimming stripped 0 bases from V and 4 bases from J, with 13 bases between. CDR3 sequence (DNA): TGCAGTGCTAGAGAGAGGGGACCAAGATACAATGAGCAGTTCTTC. Residues: CSARERGPRYNEQFF.

This clonotype was seen at least ten times. V is TRBV19 and J is TRBJ1-4, with D possibly matching TRBD1 (6 bases). CDR1 and CDR2 from the germline V gene are LNHDA and SQIVND (reference sequence). This CDR3 region has 15 residues. Trimming removed 6 bases from V and 7 bases from J, with 18 bases in between. The chain's CDR3 is CASRLEGGGAEKLFF. The CDR3 nucleotides are TGTGCCAGTAGACTAGAGGGGGGCGGTGCTGAAAAACTGTTTTTT. Drawing the rest from reference TRBV19 and TRBJ1-4, the complete variable domain is DGGITQSPKYLFRKEGQNVTLSCEQNLNHDAMYWYRQDPGQGLRLIYYSQIVNDFQKGDIAEGYSVSREKKESFPLTVTSAQKNPTAFYLCASRLEGGGAEKLFFGSGTQLSVL.